The T cell receptor (beta chain) under discussion was sequenced for a study of shared clonotypes between healthy human individuals. Across the study: The study used three CD4 naive, three CD4 memory, two CD8 naive and one CD8 memory plate per donor.

Trimming removed 5 bases at V and 5 bases at J, with 6 bases between. Germline V CDR1 and CDR2: MNHEY, SVGAGI. This CDR3 spans 11 amino acids. Whole-study findings and limits: Naive CD4 clonotypes were shared across a handful of donors at roughly 5%. Naive subsets generally had larger estimated richness than memory subsets.

Here immunoSEQ multiplex PCR was the method, and the copy in TCRdb shows in-frame clones only, minus some. The sample carries some 1.4 million clones, roughly 96% recorded once. A note on this clone: The antigen is undetermined.

Sequencing was performed on naive CD4+ T cells sorted from blood. The subset is: CD45RA+ positively selected. The chain carries TRBV6-5 and TRBJ1-1; no clear D. The TCR was taken from a man aged 30 to 45 in good health. This CDR3 reads CASSPRTEAFF. The CDR3 DNA reads TGTGCCAGCAGTCCGAGGACTGAAGCTTTCTTT.